Described below is a single TCR beta chain sequence and its context. As yet, its antigen is unknown. TCRdb's table, derived via immunoSEQ multiplex PCR, lists solely in-frame clones and lacks some. The sample lists about 54,000 clones; about 83% were seen once. Blood sampling took place at baseline, cycle 4 day 1, and cycle 7 day 1. This record belongs to a study of OX40 agonist ivuxolimab in advanced cancers. This CDR3 is built from 14 residues. V gave up 8 bases and J gave up 1 base, with 13 bases separating them. The germline CDR1 and CDR2 sequences are SGHVS and FNYEAQ. Overall study results and limits: Antigen targets of the expanded peripheral T cells went undetermined.

The TCR sequence derives from an adult with an advanced solid tumor such as melanoma, head and neck, liver or kidney cancer. The starting material was CD4+ or CD8+ T cells sorted from blood, obtained in a trial of the OX40 agonist ivuxolimab. The chain has TRBV7-6 and TRBJ2-3; D gene unclear. The CDR3 nucleotides read TGTGCCAGCTCTTCCCAGCCCGGCACAGATACGCAGTATTTT. Its translation is CASSSQPGTDTQYF.